A single T cell receptor beta chain is shown here with its context. In the source study's methods: Reference gene primers were amplified, and this amplification served to estimate nucleated cell counts. TCRdb's table, derived via immunoSEQ multiplex PCR, lists solely in-frame clones and lacks some. V and J calls and clone size come straight from that table; D and trimming were deduced from the DNA. The table lists around 300,000 clones, 85% to 90% of them singletons, with 2% to 3% in the top ten. This specimen comes from a study of blood T cell repertoires in COVID-19. Trimming took 5 bases from V and 1 from J; bases not matched to a gene: 12. The length of the CDR3 is 19 residues. CDR1 SGHTA and CDR2 FQGNSA come from the germline V gene. Recruits, aged 18 to 89 years, lived in under 25 US areas. Clinical histories supplied by participants themselves formed the basis of cohort assignment. Either two negative PCRs, clearance, or symptom resolution qualified Cohort 3 donors as recovered.

Sequenced input: PBMCs or T cells enriched from blood (not recorded which). The receptor's source is a woman younger than 35 who had recovered from COVID-19. This chain connects TRBV7-2 to TRBJ2-7; TRBD2 aligns across 15 bases. CDR3 bases: TGTGCCAGCAGCCGCCGGACTAGCGGGGGGGTAGAAGGATCCTACGAGCAGTACTTC. This codes for CASSRRTSGGVEGSYEQYF.